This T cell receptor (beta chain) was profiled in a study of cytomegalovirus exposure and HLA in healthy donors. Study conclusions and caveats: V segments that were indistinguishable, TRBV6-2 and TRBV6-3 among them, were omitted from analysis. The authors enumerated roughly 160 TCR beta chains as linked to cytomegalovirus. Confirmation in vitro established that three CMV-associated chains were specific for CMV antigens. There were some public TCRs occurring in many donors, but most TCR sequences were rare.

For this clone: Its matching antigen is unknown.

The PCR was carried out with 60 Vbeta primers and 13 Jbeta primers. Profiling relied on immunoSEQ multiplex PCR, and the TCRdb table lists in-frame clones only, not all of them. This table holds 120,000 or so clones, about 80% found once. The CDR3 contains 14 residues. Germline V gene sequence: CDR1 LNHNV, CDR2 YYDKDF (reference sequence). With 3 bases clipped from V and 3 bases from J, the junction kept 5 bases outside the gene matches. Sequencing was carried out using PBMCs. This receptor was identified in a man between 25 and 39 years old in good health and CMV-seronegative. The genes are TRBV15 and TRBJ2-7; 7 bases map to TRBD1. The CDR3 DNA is TGTGCCACCAGCAGGGGGACAGCTTACTACGAGCAGTACTTC. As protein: CATSRGTAYYEQYF.